The 6 T cell receptor beta chains below come from one sample, sequenced in a study of shared clonotypes between healthy human individuals. The repertoire was sequenced with immunoSEQ multiplex PCR; TCRdb's copy has only in-frame clones and lacks some. The table has more than 1 million clones, 75% to 85% seen once. The sample taken for sequencing was memory CD4+ T cells from PBMCs. Subset defined: CD45RA-negative fraction. Every receptor here comes from a man between 18 and 29 years old in good health. Some clones in this sample may be carry-over from other donors' samples.

The DNA for the CDR3 is TGTGCCAGCAGCTGGACTAGCGGGAGGAGCGAGCAGTACTTC. Amino acid sequence: CASSWTSGRSEQYF. The rearrangement links TRBV7-8 to TRBJ2-7; 14 bases fit TRBD2. The CDR3 covers 14 residues. Germline values: CDR1 SGHVS, CDR2 FQNEAQ. Losses at the gene ends were 4 bases for V and 6 bases for J; bases not matched to a gene: 2.

V and J are TRBV11-2 and TRBJ2-7, with D unclear. CDR1 is SGHAT and CDR2 is FQNNGV in the germline V gene. The CDR3 totals 15 residues. The ends were cut back, 2 bases at V and 2 bases at J, with 13 bases in the middle. CDR3 amino acids: CASSLRGRATYEQYF. The CDR3 DNA reads TGTGCCAGCAGCTTACGTGGCCGCGCCACCTACGAGCAGTACTTC.

The chain has TRBV9 and TRBJ2-1, with D maybe TRBD2 (5 bases). Germline lookup yields CDR1 SGDLS and CDR2 YYNGEE. The CDR3 runs to 15 residues. V was pared by 4 bases and J by 0 bases, with 11 bases between. The CDR3 sequence: CASSRSESSYNEQFF. The CDR3 DNA reads TGTGCCAGCAGCCGTAGCGAGAGCTCCTACAATGAGCAGTTCTTC.

The rearrangement uses TRBV14 and TRBJ1-1; 8 bases align to TRBD1. J gave up 11 bases and V 6 bases, and 8 bases lay outside the gene matches. This CDR3 contains 12 residues. Germline V gene data show CDR1 as SGHDN and CDR2 as FVKESK. The CDR3 region has the DNA TGTGCCAGCAGTTACAGGGGGTTGTATGCTTTCTTT. It is translated as CASSYRGLYAFF.

The genes are TRBV10-1 and TRBJ2-5, with D maybe TRBD1 (6 bases). This CDR3 contains 13 residues. CDR1 is WNHNN, CDR2 SYGVQD, per germline (reference sequence). The V and J ends lost 5 bases and 1 base respectively, with 8 bases between them. This chain's CDR3 is CASSQGIQETQYF. The CDR3 nucleotides are TGCGCCAGCAGTCAGGGGATCCAAGAGACCCAGTACTTC.

This clone was picked up a small number of times. The rearrangement uses TRBV29-1 and TRBJ2-5; D tentatively reads TRBD1 or TRBD2 (5 bases each). The germline V gene encodes CDR1 SQVTM and CDR2 ANQGSEA. The CDR3 extends over 13 amino acids. V shed 6 bases and J shed 3 bases, with 14 bases lying between them. The CDR3 coding sequence is TGCAGCGTCCGATACGGGACCGAAGAGACCCAGTACTTC. The encoded protein is CSVRYGTEETQYF.